The 24 T cell receptor beta chains below all came from one sample that was sequenced in a study of blood T cell repertoires in COVID-19. Sequencing was performed with immunoSEQ multiplex PCR; in TCRdb, only in-frame clones are kept and a portion is missing. The table has 95,000 to 150,000 clones, about 78% seen once. The specimen sequenced was peripheral blood. All receptors derive from a man in his 70s with acute or convalescent COVID-19.

The rearrangement uses TRBV2 and TRBJ1-1; no reliable D call. The CDR3 covers 12 residues. V lost 6 bases and J 1 base, leaving 6 bases between the germline ends. The germline V gene has CDR1 SNHLY and CDR2 FYNNEI. The CDR3 sequence is CASSPRNTEAFF. CDR3 nucleotides: TGTGCCAGCAGCCCGAGGAACACTGAAGCTTTCTTT.

The chain links TRBV27 to TRBJ1-4, with 9 positions matching TRBD1. The germline CDR1 and CDR2 sequences are MNHEY and SMNVEV (reference sequence). The CDR3 runs 14 residues. V lost 6 bases to trimming and J lost 6 bases; unmatched junction nucleotides: 5. The CDR3 DNA sequence: TGTGCCAGCAGCACAACAGGGGGCGATGAAAAACTGTTTTTT. Amino acids: CASSTTGGDEKLFF.

This clone appeared once. The chain recombines TRBV5-1 with TRBJ2-5, with 10 bases that match TRBD1. The germline V gene encodes CDR1 SGHRS and CDR2 YFSETQ. V trimming: 0 bases; J trimming: 2 bases; junction bases outside the gene matches: 10. This CDR3 is built from 18 residues. The CDR3 spells CASSLAIPGQGNQETQYF. The CDR3 coding sequence is TGCGCCAGCAGCTTGGCTATTCCGGGACAGGGGAATCAAGAGACCCAGTACTTC. Combining the CDR3 with reference TRBV5-1 and TRBJ2-5 gives the whole variable domain KAGVTQTPRYLIKTRGQQVTLSCSPISGHRSVSWYQQTPGQGLQFLFEYFSETQRNKGNFPGRFSGRQFSNSRSEMNVSTLELGDSALYLCASSLAIPGQGNQETQYFGPGTRLLVL.

The J gene is TRBJ1-1, the V gene TRBV19; 7 bases align to TRBD1. The trim removed 8 bases at V and 2 bases at J, leaving 2 bases unmatched. The germline V gene has CDR1 LNHDA and CDR2 SQIVND (reference sequence). The CDR3 is 12 residues long. CDR3 DNA sequence: TGTGCCAGTGGGGACAGCAACACTGAAGCTTTCTTT. It codes for CASGDSNTEAFF.

The V gene is TRBV5-1, the J gene TRBJ2-7; the match to TRBD2 covers 11 bases. The J segment lost 5 bases and the V segment lost 4 bases, leaving 8 bases of the junction unmatched. The germline V gene has CDR1 SGHRS and CDR2 YFSETQ. The CDR3 contains 15 residues. CDR3 sequence: CASSATSGARNEQYF. For the CDR3, the DNA is TGCGCCAGCAGCGCGACTAGCGGGGCGAGGAACGAGCAGTACTTC.

The V and J genes are TRBV18 and TRBJ1-1, with a tentative D call TRBD1 (5 bases). The V gene lost 6 bases and the J gene lost 6 bases, with 14 bases spanning the gap. Germline-derived CDR1 and CDR2 are KGHSH and LQKENI. The CDR3 has 13 amino acids. For the CDR3, the DNA is TGTGCCAGCTCCCAAACAGGTCGCCCTGAAGCTTTCTTT. Residues: CASSQTGRPEAFF.

This sequence joins TRBV7-3 and TRBJ2-5; D might be TRBD1 (5 bases). Germline values: CDR1 SGHTA, CDR2 FQGTGA. V lost 5 bases, J lost 0 bases, and 7 bases lay in between. The CDR3 is 13 residues long. The CDR3 reads CASSPGHQETQYF. In nucleotides, the CDR3 is TGTGCCAGCAGCCCAGGGCACCAAGAGACCCAGTACTTC.

This chain links TRBV24-1 with TRBJ2-5; maybe TRBD2 (5 bases). Germline CDR1 is KGHDR and CDR2 is SFDVKD. Trimming took off 5 bases at V and 3 bases at J, with 6 bases between the two ends. CDR3 length: 12 residues. This CDR3 reads CATSAREETQYF. The CDR3 nucleotides are TGTGCCACCAGTGCGAGGGAAGAGACCCAGTACTTC.

Sample share makes this clone medium-sized. This chain uses TRBV2 with TRBJ2-7; the D is unclear. This CDR3 is built from 13 residues. Germline CDR1 reads SNHLY; CDR2 reads FYNNEI. Trimming removed 2 bases from V and 2 bases from J, with 7 bases in between. Here the CDR3 DNA reads TGTGCCAGCAGTGAATACAGTACCTACGAGCAGTACTTC. Translating it yields CASSEYSTYEQYF.

The V gene is TRBV6-1, the J gene TRBJ1-2; the D gene is possibly TRBD1 (5 bases). Germline V gives CDR1 MNHNS, CDR2 SASEGT. The CDR3 spans 14 residues. The V end was cut by 2 bases, the J end by 6 bases, with 13 bases between. The CDR3 coding sequence is TGTGCCAGCAGTGAATTGGGGGGTATCAATGGCTACACCTTC. Translation: CASSELGGINGYTF.

The chain couples TRBV7-2 to TRBJ2-2; D may be TRBD2 (6 bases). Germline V gene lookup returns CDR1 SGHTA and CDR2 FQGNSA. The CDR3 covers 15 residues. The germline V and J ends were trimmed by 5 bases and 3 bases, with 13 bases remaining between them. The CDR3 is CASSRGGVYTGELFF. The CDR3 nucleotides read TGTGCCAGCAGCCGGGGCGGGGTTTACACCGGGGAGCTGTTTTTT.

J is TRBJ1-3 and V is TRBV19, with 8 bases identical to TRBD1. Germline lookup yields CDR1 LNHDA and CDR2 SQIVND (reference sequence). The length of the CDR3 is 14 residues. J gave up 3 bases and V 5 bases, and 3 bases lay outside the gene matches. CDR3 coding DNA: TGTGCCAGTAGTGGACAGGGAGTTGGAAACACCATATATTTT. Translated, it gives CASSGQGVGNTIYF.

This clone has only one observation. This chain links TRBV7-9 with TRBJ1-6; perhaps TRBD1 as D (5 bases). CDR1 and CDR2 from the germline V gene are SEHNR and FQNEAQ (reference sequence). This CDR3 has 16 amino acids. The V end was cut by 1 base, the J end by 3 bases, with 10 bases between. CDR3 protein: CASSLGRAGYNSPLHF. The CDR3 bases are TGTGCCAGCAGCTTAGGCAGGGCCGGCTATAATTCACCCCTCCACTTT. The full variable domain, completed using reference TRBV7-9 and TRBJ1-6, is DTGVSQNPRHKITKRGQNVTFRCDPISEHNRLYWYRQTLGQGPEFLTYFQNEAQLEKSRLLSDRFSAERPKGSFSTLEIQRTEQGDSAMYLCASSLGRAGYNSPLHFGNGTRLTVT.

V is TRBV30 and J is TRBJ2-1; the D gene is possibly TRBD1 (7 bases). Germline CDR1 is GTSNPN and CDR2 is SVGIG (reference sequence). This CDR3 has 14 residues. V lost 4 bases and J lost 3, with 13 bases in between. This CDR3 reads CAWKRGDSYNEQFF. The CDR3 DNA reads TGTGCCTGGAAAAGGGGGGACAGCTACAATGAGCAGTTCTTC.

The V and J genes are TRBV4-1 and TRBJ1-2; maybe TRBD1 (6 bases). The CDR3 loop spans 14 amino acids. V was cut by 1 base and J by 7 bases, with 13 bases left in between. Germline-derived CDR1 and CDR2 are MGHRA and YSYEKL. CDR3 in amino acids: CASSQVKNRAGYTF. The DNA for the CDR3 is TGCGCCAGCAGCCAAGTGAAAAACAGGGCTGGCTACACCTTC.

This chain uses TRBV6-1 with TRBJ1-3; D unclear. Germline CDR1 reads MNHNS; CDR2 reads SASEGT. Trimming removed 4 bases at V and 1 base at J, with 17 bases between. The CDR3 loop spans 17 amino acids. The CDR3: CASSATTGRRSGNTIYF. The CDR3 coding sequence is TGTGCCAGCAGTGCAACGACTGGGAGAAGATCTGGAAACACCATATATTTT.

The V call is TRBV5-6, the J call TRBJ2-3; tentatively, D is TRBD1 (6 bases). Per the germline V gene, CDR1 is SGHDT and CDR2 is YYEEEE. Trimming cost V 6 bases and J 4 bases, with 12 bases left between them. The CDR3 consists of 13 residues. The CDR3 DNA follows: TGTGCCAGCAAAGCAGGGGTGTCAGATACGCAGTATTTT. Translating gives CASKAGVSDTQYF.

This clone was seen many times. The gene calls are TRBV9 and TRBJ2-7; 8 nucleotides line up with TRBD1. V was clipped by 4 bases and J by 2 bases; unmatched bases: 5. CDR3 length equals 14 residues. The V gene's germline CDR1 is SGDLS and CDR2 YYNGEE. In nucleotides, the CDR3 is TGTGCCAGCAGCCCACAGGGGGTCCCCTACGAGCAGTACTTC. Translated: CASSPQGVPYEQYF.

The rearrangement joins TRBV7-3 to TRBJ2-1; TRBD1 might be the D (8 bases). Germline values: CDR1 SGHTA, CDR2 FQGTGA. Trimming removed 4 bases at V and 8 bases at J, with 18 bases between. CDR3 length: 15 amino acids. CDR3 loop: CASSYKRDRTYEQFF. The CDR3 DNA reads TGTGCCAGCAGCTACAAGCGGGACAGGACTTATGAGCAGTTCTTC.

This clone has more than one count but fewer than ten. The chain combines TRBV15 with TRBJ1-5; D is possibly TRBD1 (5 bases). CDR1 and CDR2 from the germline V gene are LNHNV and YYDKDF (reference sequence). CDR3 length: 14 residues. The V and J ends lost 6 bases and 6 bases respectively, with 15 bases between them. The CDR3: CATRNGGDGQPQHF. The CDR3 DNA sequence: TGTGCCACCAGGAATGGGGGGGATGGTCAGCCCCAGCATTTT.

CDR3 bases: TGTGCCAGCAGTTACGGACAGGGGAATCAGCCCCAGCATTTT. It codes for CASSYGQGNQPQHF. The chain couples TRBV3-1 (or the pseudogene TRBV3-2) to TRBJ1-5; TRBD1 agrees at 9 bases. The ends lost 6 bases at V and 4 bases at J; junction bases unmatched: 4. Germline V gives CDR1 LGHDT, CDR2 YNNKEL (reference sequence). This CDR3 has 14 amino acids.

This chain joins TRBV18 and TRBJ1-1; no definite D call. V lost 3 bases and J 4 bases, leaving 18 bases between the germline ends. The CDR3 totals 16 residues. Germline CDR1 is KGHSH and CDR2 is LQKENI. The CDR3 here is CASSPPGAVRITEAFF. The CDR3 bases are TGTGCCAGCTCACCCCCGGGAGCCGTCAGGATCACTGAAGCTTTCTTT. Filled out from reference TRBV18 and TRBJ1-1, the complete variable domain reads NAGVMQNPRHLVRRRGQEARLRCSPMKGHSHVYWYRQLPEEGLKFMVYLQKENIIDESGMPKERFSAEFPKEGPSILRIQQVVRGDSAAYFCASSPPGAVRITEAFFGQGTRLTVV.

The chain uses TRBV6-2 or TRBV6-3 and TRBJ2-7, with 10 bases that match TRBD2. The CDR3 contains 17 residues. V was clipped by 0 bases and J by 0 bases; unmatched bases: 5. Germline CDR1 is MNHEY and CDR2 is SVGEGT. CDR3 in amino acids: CASSYSRLAGASYEQYF. CDR3 coding DNA: TGTGCCAGCAGTTACTCAAGGCTAGCGGGGGCCTCCTACGAGCAGTACTTC.

J is TRBJ2-3 and V is TRBV5-6; 10 positions match TRBD2. Germline CDR1 SGHDT, CDR2 YYEEEE. The CDR3 runs to 15 residues. Trimming cost V 4 bases and J 2 bases; bases outside gene matches: 4. The CDR3 reads CASSPLAGDTDTQYF. For the CDR3, the DNA is TGTGCCAGCAGCCCTCTAGCGGGGGACACAGATACGCAGTATTTT. Based on the CDR3 plus reference TRBV5-6 and TRBJ2-3, the full variable domain is DAGVTQSPTHLIKTRGQQVTLRCSPKSGHDTVSWYQQALGQGPQFIFQYYEEEERQRGNFPDRFSGHQFPNYSSELNVNALLLGDSALYLCASSPLAGDTDTQYFGPGTRLTVL.